This T cell receptor (beta chain) was recovered during a study of CD8+CD57+ T cells in acquired aplastic anemia. Findings of the study overall: The study identified twenty-nine CD8+ CDR3 sequences shared by patients and controls.

TCR beta VDJ and CDR3 were profiled, and genomic DNA was the template. TCRdb recomputed calls from the reads with MiXCR, one row per CDR3 protein. This sample yields 150,000 or so distinct CDR3 sequences, of which under 55% are seen a single time; about 3% belongs to the top ten. Regarding this clonotype: What it binds is not known.

The authors sequenced patients whose flow cytometry had shown CD8+CD57+ cell expansion. Patients were treatment-naive when blood was sampled. Material for sequencing was sorted CD4+, CD8+, or CD8+CD57+ T cells (not recorded which) from PBMCs. The sequence came from a human donor with aplastic anemia.

The CDR3 DNA follows: TGTGCCAGCAGCCAAGCGCTTCCCCCGACTAGCGGCGATACGCAGTATTTT. The encoded protein is CASSQALPPTSGDTQYF. The chain combines TRBV4-2 with TRBJ2-3; 9 positions match TRBD2. Germline assignment: CDR1 LGHNA and CDR2 YNFKEQ. With 1 base clipped from V and 6 bases from J, the junction kept 11 bases outside the gene matches. The CDR3 loop spans 17 amino acids.